This T cell receptor (beta chain) was identified in a study of T cell responses to AZD1222 COVID-19 vaccine (dated by TCRdb to the early 2020s). With regard to the full study: TCR sequencing covered some 250 trial participants: 200 to 220 given two doses of AZD1222 and 26 given two doses of MenACWY control vaccine. Trial participants were enrolled by age into 18-55, 56-69 and 70-plus year subgroups, with roughly 160, 29 and 62 TCR-sequenced participants respectively. Study-wide conclusions, independent of this receptor: After two AZD1222 doses, spike-specific TCR breadth and depth were significantly higher than at day 0 and than in MenACWY recipients. No day 14 peak-response samples were available, so repertoires were characterized only after the peak T cell response. Conclusions about previously exposed vaccinees are limited, since just a handful of AZD1222 recipients were seropositive for SARS-CoV-2 at baseline. In the small 56-69-year group, the increase in depth fell short of significance, most likely because of low power. Epitopes outside the regions mutated in the B.1.351 and B.1.1.7 variants were reportedly recognized by nearly half of the unique spike-specific TCRs. Participants were mostly white British and included more females than males, and it was suggested by the authors that clonal diversity may have been underestimated. CD4 TCRs associated with the vaccine covered the entire spike protein, and the dominant responses were in regions 160-218 and 743-854.

The label giving this sample's time point can be read as: about 28 days (+/-7) after the second vaccine dose. Read against the paper, the sample's treatment or condition label means: meningococcal conjugate vaccine given as trial control. The vaccinee samples were drawn from two UK trials, COV001 and COV002, one of which was a single-blind randomized controlled phase 2/3 trial testing AZD1222 (ChAdOx1 nCoV-19) in healthy adults. For TCRbeta chain sequencing, PBMC samples were collected from trial participants at day 0 and at day 28 after the second dose. CDR1 and CDR2 are drawn from the germline V gene: MNHEY, SVGAGI. The CDR3 starts with the cysteine, ends with the phenylalanine, and has 15 residues. Only the CDR3 region is kept as DNA, spanning 45 bases read in frame from base 1. V is reduced by 7 bases and J by 6 bases, leaving a spacing of 19 bases between them. The CDR3 regions of human TCRbeta chains were analyzed by immunosequencing. In the paper's pipeline: TCRs in the repertoires were matched against a reference library of SARS-CoV-2-specific TCRs that had been generated with the MIRA antigen-specificity platform. Breadth was defined as the fraction of unique TCRs that were SARS-CoV-2-associated, and depth was defined as the fraction of total T cells that were SARS-CoV-2-associated. Each spike-specific TCR was assigned to its reactive spike region and to a CD4 or CD8 class using the MIRA data. Log10-transformed breadth and depth values were compared by one-way ANOVA with Sidak's multiple comparisons tests. TCRdb re-hosts the immuneACCESS table, in-frame sequences only. Its copies lack some clones; in the studies checked, an unresolved V gene accounts for under half of them, and the cause for the rest is not known. The DNA was the basis for D and trimming; V, J and clone size are from that table. The sample table lists about 140,000 clones, roughly nine tenths of them with a count of one. The leading ten clones occupy roughly 7.6% of the sample.

In the case of this clone: It has no known antigen specificity. No base quality values were provided; no much bigger clone lies one nucleotide off.

The source was peripheral blood, collected 28 days after the second dose of the MenACWY control vaccine. This chain joins TRBV6-5 to TRBJ2-1, and perhaps TRBD1 as D gene, on 5 matching bases. The TCR originated in an adult who received the MenACWY meningococcal vaccine as a control. The DNA reads as follows: TGTGCCAGCACCTTGACCCAGGGTAGGAGCAATGAGCAGTTCTTC. Its product reads: CASTLTQGRSNEQFF.